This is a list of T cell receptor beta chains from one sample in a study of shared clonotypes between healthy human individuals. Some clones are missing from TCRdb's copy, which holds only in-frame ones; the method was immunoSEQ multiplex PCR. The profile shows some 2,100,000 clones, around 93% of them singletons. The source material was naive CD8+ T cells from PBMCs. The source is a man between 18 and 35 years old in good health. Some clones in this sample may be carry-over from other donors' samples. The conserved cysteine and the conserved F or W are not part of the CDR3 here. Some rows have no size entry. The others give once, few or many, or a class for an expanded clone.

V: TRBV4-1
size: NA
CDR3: ASSQDHPLSGANVLT

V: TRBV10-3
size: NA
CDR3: AISGTSGREQY

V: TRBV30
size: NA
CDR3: AWSLQGGETQY

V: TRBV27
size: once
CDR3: ASSPSTGGYEQY

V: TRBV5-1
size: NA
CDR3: ASSLEAQGSFSPLH

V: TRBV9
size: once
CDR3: ASSTSGTPNEQF

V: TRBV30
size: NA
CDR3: AWSGTSGRETQY

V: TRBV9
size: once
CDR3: ASSVATRETSNTGELF

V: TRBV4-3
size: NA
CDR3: ASSQVWSGGAEAF

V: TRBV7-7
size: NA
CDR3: ASSLGLYRSQETQY

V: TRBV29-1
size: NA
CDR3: SVLGVGTSTYEQY

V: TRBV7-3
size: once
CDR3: ASSFQTTGTFYGYT

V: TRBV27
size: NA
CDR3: ASSEFGEGREQY

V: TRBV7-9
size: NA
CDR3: ASSLAGQGAPYGYT

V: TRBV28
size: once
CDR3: ASSGGVQETQY

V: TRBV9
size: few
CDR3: ASSPGLSSLNEQF

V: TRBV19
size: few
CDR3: ASSGSHLEAF

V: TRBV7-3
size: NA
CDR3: ASSPDRGNEQF

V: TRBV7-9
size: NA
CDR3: ASSLVTVYTEAF

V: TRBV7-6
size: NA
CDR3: ASSISGGNTIY

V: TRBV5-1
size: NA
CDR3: ASSLVPRQGRADTQY

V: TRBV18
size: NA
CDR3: ASSPREAIPETQY

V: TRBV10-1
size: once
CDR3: ANSDSNSYEQY

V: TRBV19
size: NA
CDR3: ASGVVNTEAF

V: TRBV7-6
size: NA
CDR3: ASSLSPPTYEQY

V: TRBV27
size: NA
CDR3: ASSLVLAGGLGWQF

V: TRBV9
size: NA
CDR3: ASSVVGENSYNEQF

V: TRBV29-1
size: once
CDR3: SVEYRLSYTDTQY

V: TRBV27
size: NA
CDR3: ASSLSGKGWNTEAF

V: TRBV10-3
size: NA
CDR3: AISESHGTGTEAF

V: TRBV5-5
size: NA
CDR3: ASSLDRGTFFEQY

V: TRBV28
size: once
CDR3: ASSPTPFRYNEQF

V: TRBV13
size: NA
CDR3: ASSPNPTSGRGADTQY

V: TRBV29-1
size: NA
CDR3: SVEGPPGQYYNEQF

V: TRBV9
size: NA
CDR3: ASSVYTDNEQF

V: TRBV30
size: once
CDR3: AWSYRQGGGQPQH

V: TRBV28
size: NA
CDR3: ASSSFIGAVRH

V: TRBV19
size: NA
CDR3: ASSLEGIAYEQY

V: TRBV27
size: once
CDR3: ASRLAGDYEQY

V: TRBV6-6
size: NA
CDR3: ASSYLAGSNTGELF

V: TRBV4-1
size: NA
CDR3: ASSGRQGPGSSGANVLT

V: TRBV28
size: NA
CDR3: ASSFEREKPYNEQF

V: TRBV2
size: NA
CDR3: ASSWGREKVEAF

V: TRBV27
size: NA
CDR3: ASSQTAGIGGTEAF

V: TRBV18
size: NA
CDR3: ASSPSVRGANTGELF

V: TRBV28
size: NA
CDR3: ASSEGQSSSPRNEKLF

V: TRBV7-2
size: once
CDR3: ASSLFPGYEQY

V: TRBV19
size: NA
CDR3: ATRDRGYNEQF

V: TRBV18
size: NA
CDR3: ASSPLASPDTQY

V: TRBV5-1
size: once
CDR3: ASSFTGQHAGELF

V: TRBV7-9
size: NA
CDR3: ASSTELTGATEAF

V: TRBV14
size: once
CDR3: ASSSGTGVMNTEAF

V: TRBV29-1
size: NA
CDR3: SGSSTGAYNEQF

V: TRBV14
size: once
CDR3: ASSQYATGTDTQY

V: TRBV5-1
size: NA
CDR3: ASSLTSGTNEQF

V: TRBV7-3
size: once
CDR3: ASSLTTSGPQNEQF

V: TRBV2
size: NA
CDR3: ASSVNSGSSNEQF

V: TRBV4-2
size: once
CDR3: ASSQKREWDTGELF